The clone carrying this T cell receptor (beta chain) came up a few times. Its antigen is not known. This sample was taken from a study of T-cell memory formation after mild COVID-19. The V segment lost 5 bases and the J segment 4 bases; nucleotides outside the gene matches: 5. CDR3 size: 15 residues. CDR1 SQVTM and CDR2 ANQGSEA come from the germline V gene. Points from the study as a whole: There was no confirmation that second-wave clones peaking on day 37 were SARS-CoV-2 specific. Pre-infection memory harbored some responding clones, suggesting cross-reactive memory joined.

It was 5'RACE with constant-segment primers that produced the TCR alpha and TCR beta cDNA libraries, which carried sample barcodes and UMIs. TCRdb passed the 5' RACE reads through MiXCR, listing each CDR3 protein once. Of 200,000 to 250,000 distinct CDR3 sequences listed, 8% to 9.5% were seen once; the top ten hold roughly a fifth. The V gene is TRBV29-1, the J gene TRBJ2-5; 15 bases match TRBD2. This clonotype was obtained from a man younger than 35 who had mild COVID-19 (a few samples of this study predate the infection). Cell type and time point are not known. Material: PBMCs or a T cell subset sorted from them (not recorded which). The CDR3 spells CSVTGLAGGRETQYF. CDR3 DNA: TGCAGCGTTACGGGACTAGCGGGGGGCCGAGAGACCCAGTACTTC.